Listed here are 29 T cell receptor beta chains from one sample, sequenced in a study of OX40 agonist ivuxolimab in advanced cancers. Repertoires were generated with immunoSEQ multiplex PCR, while TCRdb's copy carries only in-frame clones and drops some. The top ten hold approximately 12% of the sample, which has tens of thousands of clones, approximately 92% seen once. Source: CD4+ or CD8+ T cells sorted from blood, taken in a trial of the OX40 agonist ivuxolimab. Receptor source: an adult with an advanced solid tumor such as melanoma, head and neck, liver or kidney cancer.

The chain couples TRBV5-6 to TRBJ2-1, with TRBD2 identical over 8 bases. V shed 4 bases, J shed 8 bases, and the junction held 11 bases outside the gene matches. The CDR3 spans 15 residues. Germline V gene sequence: CDR1 SGHDT, CDR2 YYEEEE. CDR3 bases: TGTGCCAGCAGCCCTGGTGGCGGGGGGCTGGATGAGCAGTTCTTC. This codes for CASSPGGGGLDEQFF.

The V and J genes are TRBV14 and TRBJ2-5; 9 positions match TRBD2. The CDR3 has 17 amino acids. Germline values: CDR1 SGHDN, CDR2 FVKESK. Unmatched junction bases numbered 14, after V lost 0 bases and J lost 9 bases. The CDR3 here is CASSQDAPYGLARSQYF. CDR3 sequence (DNA): TGTGCCAGCAGCCAAGATGCCCCCTACGGACTAGCGAGGTCCCAGTACTTC.

The CDR3: CASSIPPGGGTDTQYF. The CDR3, as DNA: TGTGCCAGTAGTATACCGCCGGGAGGAGGCACAGATACGCAGTATTTT. The chain combines TRBV19 with TRBJ2-3; 7 nucleotides align to TRBD2. The CDR3 covers 16 residues. Germline loops: CDR1 LNHDA, CDR2 SQIVND (reference sequence). Germline trimming cut 2 bases from V and 1 base from J; bases unmatched to any gene: 6.

The chain is built from TRBV7-8 and TRBJ2-1, with 11 bases lining up with TRBD2. Trimming cost V 8 bases and J 5 bases; bases outside gene matches: 2. The CDR3 is made up of 13 amino acids. CDR1 SGHVS and CDR2 FQNEAQ come from the germline V gene. The CDR3 reads CASGTSGNNEQFF. In nucleotides, the CDR3 is TGTGCCAGCGGGACTAGCGGAAACAATGAGCAGTTCTTC.

This chain uses TRBV29-1 with TRBJ2-1; the D gene could be TRBD1 or TRBD2 (5 bases each). CDR1 is SQVTM and CDR2 is ANQGSEA in the germline V gene. Trimming shortened V by 6 bases and J by 10 bases, and 13 bases separated the two germline ends. The CDR3 contains 11 residues. The CDR3 DNA sequence: TGCAGCGTGGGGCTAGCATCCGAGCAGTTCTTC. Protein: CSVGLASEQFF.

This clone appeared once. The CDR3 nucleotides are TGTGCCAGCAAGGCGCCAGGGGGGAACACTGAAGCTTTCTTT. As protein: CASKAPGGNTEAFF. This chain connects TRBV21-1 to TRBJ1-1; TRBD1, the table's D call, was not compared with the DNA. TRBV21-1 is shown as a pseudogene. The CDR3 totals 14 residues.

The chain recombines TRBV27 with TRBJ2-7, with 12 bases that match TRBD2. The V and J ends lost 4 bases and 4 bases, in that order; junction bases with no gene match: 5. Germline assignment: CDR1 MNHEY and CDR2 SMNVEV (reference sequence). This CDR3 region has 15 residues. The CDR3 reads CASSSRLAGGYEQYF. CDR3 nucleotides: TGTGCCAGCAGTTCTAGGCTAGCGGGAGGGTACGAGCAGTACTTC.

This clone was seen more than once but under ten times. The chain has TRBV5-1 and TRBJ1-1; the D is unclear. CDR1 SGHRS and CDR2 YFSETQ come from the germline V gene. The CDR3 runs to 15 residues. Trimming stripped 0 bases from V and 6 bases from J, with 15 bases between. Written as DNA, the CDR3 is TGCGCCAGCAGCTTGGCTGGACCGTGGGGTTCTGAAGCTTTCTTT. Translation gives CASSLAGPWGSEAFF.

Here the CDR3 DNA reads TGCGCCAGCGGTTTCGAGCAGTACTTC. This codes for CASGFEQYF. The J gene is TRBJ2-7, the V gene TRBV10-2; D not resolved. This CDR3 region has 9 residues. Germline values: CDR1 WSHSY, CDR2 SAAADI. Trimming cost V 8 bases and J 6 bases, with 5 bases left between them.

J is TRBJ2-2 and V is TRBV27; 14 bases agree with TRBD2. V was clipped by 8 bases and J by 4 bases; unmatched bases: 12. Per germline, CDR1 MNHEY and CDR2 SMNVEV (reference sequence). This CDR3 has 18 amino acids. Here the CDR3 DNA reads TGTGCCAGCCGAATTACGGGACTAGCGGGAGAGATCACCGGGGAGCTGTTTTTT. It translates to CASRITGLAGEITGELFF.

The CDR3 bases are TGCGCCAGCAGCCCCACTAGCGGGAGGGCCCGGGATACGCAGTATTTT. It codes for CASSPTSGRARDTQYF. This chain uses TRBV10-2 with TRBJ2-3; TRBD2 agrees at 13 bases. The V segment lost 6 bases and the J segment 6 bases; nucleotides outside the gene matches: 9. Germline-derived CDR1 and CDR2 are WSHSY and SAAADI. The CDR3 is made up of 16 amino acids.

This clone appeared once. The gene calls are TRBV11-3 and TRBJ2-1; 9 bases line up with TRBD2. The CDR3 has 16 amino acids. The trim removed 2 bases at V and 4 bases at J, leaving 6 bases unmatched. Germline V gene lookup returns CDR1 SGHNT and CDR2 YENEEA. The CDR3 sequence is CASSLFSGGKYNEQFF. In DNA, the CDR3 is TGTGCCAGCAGCTTATTTAGCGGGGGCAAATACAATGAGCAGTTCTTC. Supplemented by reference TRBV11-3 and TRBJ2-1, the full variable domain reads EAGVVQSPRYKIIEKKQPVAFWCNPISGHNTLYWYLQNLGQGPELLIRYENEEAVDDSQLPKDRFSAERLKGVDSTLKIQPAELGDSAVYLCASSLFSGGKYNEQFFGPGTRLTVL.

In this sample, this clone turned up once. The junction does not match germline at one end; this may be a read error. The chain carries TRBV9 and TRBJ2-3; D ambiguous. Germline V gene lookup returns CDR1 SGDLS and CDR2 YYNGEE. The CDR3 totals 8 residues. This chain's CDR3 is CASSPTNF. In DNA form, the CDR3 reads TGTGCCAGCAGCCCGACGAATTTT.

This clone was found once. This chain links TRBV4-2 with TRBJ1-2; TRBD1 agrees at 7 bases. The germline V gene has CDR1 LGHNA and CDR2 YNFKEQ. Trimming took 5 bases from V and 4 from J; bases not matched to a gene: 19. The CDR3 length is 18 residues. Here the CDR3 reads CASSAGSIGQALRYGYTF. The CDR3 DNA follows: TGTGCCAGCAGCGCAGGATCAATAGGACAGGCCCTTCGCTATGGCTACACCTTC.

This clone turned up a few times. The chain couples TRBV19 to TRBJ1-1; no reliable D call. CDR1 LNHDA and CDR2 SQIVND come from the germline V gene (reference sequence). Trimming took off 6 bases at V and 5 bases at J, with 10 bases between the two ends. This CDR3 comprises 12 residues. The CDR3 DNA sequence: TGTGCCAGTAGAGGGTTCGGGACTGAAGCTTTCTTT. This sequence encodes CASRGFGTEAFF.

This clone was recorded a few times. The chain recombines TRBV7-9 with TRBJ2-2; D ambiguous. Trimming left V 1 base short and J 7 bases short, with 4 bases between. This CDR3 is built from 12 residues. Germline V gives CDR1 SEHNR, CDR2 FQNEAQ (reference sequence). CDR3 nucleotides: TGTGCCAGCAGCTTAGGGTTCGGGGAGCTGTTTTTT. Its translation: CASSLGFGELFF.

This rearrangement joins TRBV4-1 to TRBJ2-2; 7 bases match TRBD2. Germline loops: CDR1 MGHRA, CDR2 YSYEKL. This CDR3 region has 17 residues. With V trimmed by 0 bases and J by 5 bases, 9 bases remained unmatched. CDR3 loop: CASSQDLRGSGTGELFF. The CDR3 coding sequence is TGCGCCAGCAGCCAAGATCTGCGGGGTAGCGGGACCGGGGAGCTGTTTTTT.

This clone was counted only a few times. The rearrangement uses TRBV19 and TRBJ1-5; D might be TRBD1 (5 bases). Germline V gene lookup returns CDR1 LNHDA and CDR2 SQIVND (reference sequence). The CDR3 contains 14 residues. V was shortened by 10 bases and J by 2 bases, with 15 bases between the two germline ends. The CDR3 here is CATSFGAGNQPQHF. The CDR3 DNA is TGTGCCACTTCTTTCGGGGCAGGCAATCAGCCCCAGCATTTT.

The CDR3 is CASSPATGQGYEQYF. The DNA for the CDR3 is TGTGCCAGCAGTCCGGCCACGGGACAGGGCTACGAGCAGTACTTC. The V and J genes are TRBV6-5 and TRBJ2-7; 9 bases are shared with TRBD1. The trim removed 5 bases at V and 3 bases at J, leaving 8 bases unmatched. Looked up from germline, CDR1 is MNHEY and CDR2 is SVGAGI. The CDR3 is 15 amino acids.

Sample share makes this clone medium-sized. CDR3 residues: CASSLSGFHQPQHF. CDR3 nucleotide sequence: TGTGCCAGCAGTTTATCGGGGTTTCACCAGCCCCAGCATTTT. The chain recombines TRBV27 with TRBJ1-5; D remains ambiguous. Germline assignment: CDR1 MNHEY and CDR2 SMNVEV (reference sequence). The germline V and J ends were trimmed by 0 bases and 7 bases, with 10 bases remaining between them. The CDR3 has 14 amino acids.

CDR3 coding DNA: TGTGCCAGGAAACCGGGGGAGAGGAACTATGGCTACACCTTC. This gives the protein CARKPGERNYGYTF. The V and J genes are TRBV2 and TRBJ1-2; perhaps TRBD1 as D (5 bases). The CDR3 is 14 residues long. In germline, CDR1 is SNHLY, CDR2 FYNNEI. Trimming stripped 9 bases from V and 2 bases from J, with 16 bases between. The variable domain in full, completed from reference TRBV2 and TRBJ1-2, reads EPEVTQTPSHQVTQMGQEVILRCVPISNHLYFYWYRQILGQKVEFLVSFYNNEISEKSEIFDDQFSVERPDGSNFTLKIRSTKLEDSAMYFCARKPGERNYGYTFGSGTRLTVV.

The gene calls are TRBV28 and TRBJ2-7; possible D gene TRBD1, 6 bases. The V end lost 9 bases, the J end lost 4 bases, and 19 bases lay between the germline ends. Germline CDR1 is MDHEN and CDR2 is SYDVKM. CDR3 length equals 14 residues. CDR3 amino acids: CASKVPGESYEQYF. CDR3 in DNA: TGTGCCAGTAAGGTACCAGGGGAATCATACGAGCAGTACTTC.

V is TRBV11-2 and J is TRBJ2-3; TRBD1 is a possible D gene (5 bases). This CDR3 is 12 amino acids long. The V end was cut by 5 bases, the J end by 6 bases, with 9 bases between. Germline V gene data show CDR1 as SGHAT and CDR2 as FQNNGV. The CDR3 nucleotides are TGTGCCAGCAGCCTAGGGGTTGATACGCAGTATTTT. Its translation is CASSLGVDTQYF.

This clone was seen a handful of times. For the CDR3, the DNA is TGTGCCAGCAGTGAATGGTTAGTATCTGAGCAGTTCTTC. This translates into CASSEWLVSEQFF. The chain combines TRBV2 with TRBJ2-1; D unresolved. This CDR3 is built from 13 residues. CDR1 is SNHLY and CDR2 is FYNNEI in the germline V gene. Deletions cut 2 bases from V and 9 bases from J, with 11 bases between.

This clone ranks as medium-sized. The genes are TRBV4-2 and TRBJ2-7, with D perhaps being TRBD1 or TRBD2 (5 bases each). Between the trimmed V and J ends, which lost 0 bases and 3 bases, there was a span of 9 bases. Germline V gene sequence: CDR1 LGHNA, CDR2 YNFKEQ. CDR3 size: 14 residues. The CDR3 sequence is CASSQEWGYYEQYF. The CDR3 DNA is TGTGCCAGCAGCCAAGAATGGGGGTACTACGAGCAGTACTTC.

The rearrangement joins TRBV29-1 to TRBJ2-7; no reliable D call. V lost 4 bases, J lost 3 bases, and 7 bases lay in between. This CDR3 contains 11 residues. Germline V lookup: CDR1 SQVTM, CDR2 ANQGSEA. In DNA, the CDR3 is TGCAGCGTTGGGCTCGGCTACGAGCAGTACTTC. Its translation: CSVGLGYEQYF.

This chain links TRBV27 with TRBJ2-7; tentatively, D is TRBD1 (5 bases). V gave up 1 base and J gave up 5 bases, with 6 bases separating them. Germline V lookup: CDR1 MNHEY, CDR2 SMNVEV (reference sequence). The CDR3 has 12 amino acids. The CDR3 spells CASSLWGDEQYF. CDR3 DNA sequence: TGTGCCAGCAGTTTATGGGGCGACGAGCAGTACTTC.

The chain recombines TRBV27 with TRBJ2-3; no reliable D call. Germline V gives CDR1 MNHEY, CDR2 SMNVEV (reference sequence). This CDR3 comprises 15 residues. Trimming removed 8 bases from V and 2 bases from J, with 17 bases in between. CDR3 sequence reads: CASSFIGGNTDTQYF. CDR3 sequence (DNA): TGTGCCAGCTCCTTCATTGGCGGAAACACAGATACGCAGTATTTT.

This clone appeared a few times. The V call is TRBV28, the J call TRBJ2-1; 12 nucleotides align to TRBD2. After removal of 5 bases from V and 8 bases from J, the junction contained 13 bases not matched to a gene. The CDR3 sequence is 17 residues long. The germline CDR1 and CDR2 sequences are MDHEN and SYDVKM. CDR3 bases: TGTGCCAGCAGTCCCTCGCTAGCGGGAGGGAGTGTCGATGAGCAGTTCTTC. Translated, it gives CASSPSLAGGSVDEQFF.